This T cell receptor beta chain was obtained from a study of shared clonotypes between healthy human individuals. At the level of the study: Per donor, three plates held CD4 naive cells, three held CD4 memory, two held CD8 naive and one held CD8 memory.

Measured with immunoSEQ multiplex PCR; TCRdb has only the in-frame clones, and not every one. The table has more than 550,000 clones, about 92% seen once; the top ten hold about a third. Donation came from healthy HIV-negative adults that had no recent acute infections or vaccinations. Per germline, CDR1 SEHNR and CDR2 FQNEAQ (reference sequence). Trimming removed 7 bases from V and 8 bases from J; junction bases left unmatched: 13. The CDR3 has 14 amino acids. The sequence was collected from a man between 18 and 35 years old in good health. Some clones in this sample may be carry-over from other donors' samples. Sequencing was performed on memory CD8+ T cells from PBMCs. Subset: CD45RO+ cells pooled with CCR7-negative TemRA cells. The chain recombines TRBV7-9 with TRBJ1-2, with 7 nucleotides matching TRBD1. The CDR3 here is CASNEGAGNTGYTF. CDR3 nucleotides: TGTGCCAGCAACGAGGGGGCCGGTAATACGGGCTACACCTTC. Filled out from reference TRBV7-9 and TRBJ1-2, the complete variable domain reads DTGVSQNPRHKITKRGQNVTFRCDPISEHNRLYWYRQTLGQGPEFLTYFQNEAQLEKSRLLSDRFSAERPKGSFSTLEIQRTEQGDSAMYLCASNEGAGNTGYTFGSGTRLTVV.